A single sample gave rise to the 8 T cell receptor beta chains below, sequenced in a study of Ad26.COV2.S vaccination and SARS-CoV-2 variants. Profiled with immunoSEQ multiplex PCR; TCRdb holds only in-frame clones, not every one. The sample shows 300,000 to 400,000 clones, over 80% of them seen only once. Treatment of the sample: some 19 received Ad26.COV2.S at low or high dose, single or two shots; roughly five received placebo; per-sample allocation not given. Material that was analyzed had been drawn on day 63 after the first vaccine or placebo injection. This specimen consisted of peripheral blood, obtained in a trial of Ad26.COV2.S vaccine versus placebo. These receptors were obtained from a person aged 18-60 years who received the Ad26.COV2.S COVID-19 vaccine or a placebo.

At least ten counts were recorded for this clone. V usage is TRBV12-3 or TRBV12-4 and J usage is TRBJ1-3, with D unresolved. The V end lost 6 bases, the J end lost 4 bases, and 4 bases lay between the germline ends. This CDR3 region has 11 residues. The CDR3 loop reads CASRIGNTIYF. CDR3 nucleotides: TGTGCCAGCAGGATAGGAAACACCATATATTTT.

The CDR3 DNA reads as TGTGCCAGCAGCCCCGGGACAGGGTTAGGGGGCTCCTACGAGCAGTACTTC. This codes for CASSPGTGLGGSYEQYF. This chain connects TRBV5-4 to TRBJ2-7; 9 bases align to TRBD1. This CDR3 comprises 17 residues. V lost 4 bases to trimming and J lost 0 bases; unmatched junction nucleotides: 11. Germline CDR1 and CDR2: SGHNT and YYREEE (reference sequence).

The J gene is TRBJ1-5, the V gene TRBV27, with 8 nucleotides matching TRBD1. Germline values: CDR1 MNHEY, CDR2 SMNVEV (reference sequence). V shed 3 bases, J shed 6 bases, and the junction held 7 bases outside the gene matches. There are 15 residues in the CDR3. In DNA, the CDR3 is TGTGCCAGCAGTTTGACAGGGGTAGTTCTTCAGCCCCAGCATTTT. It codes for CASSLTGVVLQPQHF.

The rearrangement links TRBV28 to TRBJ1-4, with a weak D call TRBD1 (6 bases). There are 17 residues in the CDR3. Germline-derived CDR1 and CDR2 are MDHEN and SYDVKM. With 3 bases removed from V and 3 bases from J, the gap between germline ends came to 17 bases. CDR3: CASSFLIGGLANEKLFF. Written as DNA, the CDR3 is TGTGCCAGCAGTTTCCTCATTGGGGGCTTAGCTAATGAAAAACTGTTTTTT.

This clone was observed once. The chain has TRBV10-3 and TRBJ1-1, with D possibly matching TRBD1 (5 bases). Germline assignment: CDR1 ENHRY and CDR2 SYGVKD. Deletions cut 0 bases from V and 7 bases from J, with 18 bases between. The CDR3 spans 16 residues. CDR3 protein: CAISESFGAAAYEAFF. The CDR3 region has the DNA TGTGCCATCAGTGAGTCCTTCGGGGCGGCGGCGTATGAAGCTTTCTTT.

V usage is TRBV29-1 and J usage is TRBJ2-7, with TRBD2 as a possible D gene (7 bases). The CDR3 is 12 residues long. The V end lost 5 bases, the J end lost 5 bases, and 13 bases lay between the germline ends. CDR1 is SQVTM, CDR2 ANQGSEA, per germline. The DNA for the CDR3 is TGCAGCGTTCTGGCGGGGGCCGACGAGCAGTACTTC. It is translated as CSVLAGADEQYF.

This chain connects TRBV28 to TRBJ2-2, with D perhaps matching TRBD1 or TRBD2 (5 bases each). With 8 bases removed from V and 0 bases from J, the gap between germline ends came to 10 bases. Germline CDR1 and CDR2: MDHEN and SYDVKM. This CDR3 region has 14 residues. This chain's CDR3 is CASGGRPNTGELFF. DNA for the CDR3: TGTGCCAGCGGGGGACGGCCGAACACCGGGGAGCTGTTTTTT.

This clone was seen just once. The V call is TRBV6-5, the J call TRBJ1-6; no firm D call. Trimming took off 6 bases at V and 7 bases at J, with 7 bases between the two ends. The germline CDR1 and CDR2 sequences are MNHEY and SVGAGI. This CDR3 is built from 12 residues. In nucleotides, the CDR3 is TGTGCCAGCAGCAAGACGAATTCACCCCTCCACTTT. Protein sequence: CASSKTNSPLHF.